The rows below give T cell receptor beta chains drawn from one sample of a study of blood T cell repertoires in COVID-19. The repertoire was sequenced with immunoSEQ multiplex PCR; TCRdb's copy has only in-frame clones and lacks some. This sample has more than 40,000 clones; around 86% occur once, and the top ten carry roughly 2.9%. Sequencing was done on a sample of peripheral blood. The receptor source for this set is a woman over 75 with acute or convalescent COVID-19. Both conserved end residues are part of each CDR3. D genes are given only for firm matches. Only some rows state a clone size, as once, few, many or a class for expanded clones.

D gene	clone size	V gene	J gene	CDR3 DNA	CDR3 protein
TRBD1	.	TRBV5-6	TRBJ2-7	TGTGCCAGCAGCTTCACTGGACAGGGGCCACGAGGGCAGTACTTC	CASSFTGQGPRGQYF
TRBD1	.	TRBV7-3	TRBJ1-2	TGTGCCAGCAGCTTTGGACAGGGGAACTATGGCTACACCTTC	CASSFGQGNYGYTF
TRBD1	once	TRBV6-1	TRBJ1-4	TGTGCCAGCAGTGAAGGCACAGGGGGAACTAATGAAAAACTGTTTTTT	CASSEGTGGTNEKLFF
.	once	TRBV29-1	TRBJ1-1	TGCAGCGCCCCCTCCCCGGGGGTAAACACTGAAGCTTTCTTT	CSAPSPGVNTEAFF
.	.	TRBV25-1	TRBJ1-5	TGTGCCAGCAGTGAATCTTCTTTCAATCAGCCCCAGCATTTT	CASSESSFNQPQHF
TRBD1	.	TRBV27	TRBJ2-7	TGTGCCAGCAGTTTCCTTGGTGTTGGACAGGAAAGCTCCTACGAGCAGTACTTC	CASSFLGVGQESSYEQYF
TRBD1	.	TRBV2	TRBJ1-2	TGTGCCAGCGGCCGGGACAGCTCCTATGGCTACACCTTC	CASGRDSSYGYTF
.	.	TRBV7-9	TRBJ1-2	TGTGCCAGCAGCTTAGCGTCGTTGTATGGCTACACCTTC	CASSLASLYGYTF
.	.	TRBV18	TRBJ2-2	TGTGCCAGCTCACCAAGCCTGATCGCGAACACCGGGGAGCTGTTTTTT	CASSPSLIANTGELFF
TRBD1	.	TRBV19	TRBJ1-5	TGTGCCAGTACCCGGACAGGGGTTAGGGATCAGCCCCAGCATTTT	CASTRTGVRDQPQHF
.	.	TRBV9	TRBJ2-2	TGTGCCAGCAGCGTAGCGGGGGACAACACCGGGGAGCTGTTTTTT	CASSVAGDNTGELFF
.	.	TRBV27	TRBJ1-1	TGTGCCAGCAAGCCCGGGGGGGGGCGGTGGACTGAAGCTTTCTTT	CASKPGGGRWTEAFF
.	.	TRBV6-1	TRBJ1-2	TGTGCCAGCAGTGAAGCGGCTGGTAGGGGTGGCTATGGCTACACCTTC	CASSEAAGRGGYGYTF
.	.	TRBV7-9	TRBJ1-1	TGTGCCAGCAGCGTACAGGGCCCGAACACTGAAGCTTTCTTT	CASSVQGPNTEAFF
.	once	TRBV9	TRBJ1-1	TGTGCCAGCAGCGTAGTAACAGGGATGAACACTGAAGCTTTCTTT	CASSVVTGMNTEAFF
.	.	TRBV21-1	TRBJ1-5	TGTGCCAGCAGCCAGCAGGGGATAAGCAATCAGCCCCAGCATTTT	CASSQQGISNQPQHF
.	.	TRBV18	TRBJ2-5	TGTGCCAGCTCTTTACGATCGGACAGCCAAGAGACCCAGTACTTC	CASSLRSDSQETQYF
TRBD2	.	TRBV4-2	TRBJ2-3	TGTGCCAGCAGCCAACCCCTTGGCGGGGGGGCAGGGGATACGCAGTATTTT	CASSQPLGGGAGDTQYF
.	.	TRBV6-5	TRBJ1-6	TGTGCCAGCAGCACCGCCAGGGAGGTTAATTCACCCCTCCACTTT	CASSTAREVNSPLHF
.	.	TRBV19	TRBJ2-3	TGTGCCAGTAGTATAGCAGGCGGACTTTCTAGCACAGATACGCAGTATTTT	CASSIAGGLSSTDTQYF
TRBD2	.	TRBV2	TRBJ2-5	TGTGCCAGCAGTGAAAGGATAGCGGGCCCGGGGGCCCAGTACTTC	CASSERIAGPGAQYF
.	.	TRBV30	TRBJ1-2	TGTGCCTGGAGTCCAGGACTAGGTGATGGCTACACCTTC	CAWSPGLGDGYTF
TRBD1	.	TRBV27	TRBJ1-6	TGTGCCAGCAGTTTATCTCGACAGGGTAGTTCACCCCTCCACTTT	CASSLSRQGSSPLHF
.	.	TRBV10-1	TRBJ1-1	TGCGCCAGCAGTGAAGAGCCGAACACTGAAGCTTTCTTT	CASSEEPNTEAFF
.	.	TRBV19	TRBJ2-3	TGTGCCAGTAGTATTAAAGATACGCAGTATTTT	CASSIKDTQYF
TRBD1	.	TRBV7-2	TRBJ1-1	TGTGCCAGCAGCACTCGGGACAGGGGGTCCACTGAAGCTTTCTTT	CASSTRDRGSTEAFF
TRBD1	.	TRBV3-1/TRBV3-2	TRBJ1-2	TGTGCCAGCAGCCAGGGATCCGAGGGGGCGGGTAACTATGGCTACACCTTC	CASSQGSEGAGNYGYTF
TRBD2	once	TRBV5-4	TRBJ2-1	TGTGCCAGCAGCTCTAGCGGGGGGGCGAGGAATGAGCAGTTCTTC	CASSSSGGARNEQFF
.	few	TRBV6-5	TRBJ1-1	TGTGCCAGCAGCCCCTGGCCTGAAGCTTTCTTT	CASSPWPEAFF
TRBD1	.	TRBV18	TRBJ1-1	TGTGCCAGCTCACCAGGACAGGGAGGCACTGAAGCTTTCTTT	CASSPGQGGTEAFF
.	.	TRBV30	TRBJ2-7	TGTGCCTGGAGTGTCACAACCTACGAGCAGTACTTC	CAWSVTTYEQYF
.	.	TRBV4-1	TRBJ2-3	TGCCCCACCCCCCGCCAGGATCCGACAGATACGCAGTATTTT	CPTPRQDPTDTQYF
.	.	TRBV19	TRBJ1-5	TGTGCCAGTAGTAGACAGGAGATTAGCAATCAGCCCCAGCATTTT	CASSRQEISNQPQHF